Listed here are 3 T cell receptor beta chains from one sample, sequenced in a study of T-cell reconstitution after alpha-beta-depleted transplantation in children. The authors prepared the TCRbeta library with unique molecular identifiers. MiXCR was run by TCRdb on the PCR reads, yielding one entry per CDR3 protein. Here the sample spans 550,000 to 800,000 distinct CDR3 sequences, under 15% being singletons. The sequences come from PBMCs, collected before TCRalphabeta/CD19-depleted stem cell transplant. The receptors originated from a girl aged 2-10 years with congenital amegakaryocytic thrombocytopenia, due to receive a stem cell transplant.

The chain joins TRBV5-1 to TRBJ2-7; D uncertain. V was shortened by 7 bases and J by 0 bases, with 14 bases between the two germline ends. The CDR3 has 14 amino acids. Germline CDR1 reads SGHRS; CDR2 reads YFSETQ. This chain's CDR3 is CASSLQTVSYEQYF. DNA for the CDR3: TGCGCCAGCTCCCTTCAGACGGTCTCCTACGAGCAGTACTTC.

This clonotype showed up many times. This chain uses TRBV20-1 with TRBJ2-7; no definite D call. The CDR3 is 14 amino acids. The germline gives CDR1 DFQATT, CDR2 SNEGSKA (reference sequence). Trimming removed 3 bases from V and 0 bases from J, with 12 bases in between. The CDR3 region is CSASYMGSSYEQYF. CDR3 nucleotides: TGCAGTGCTAGCTACATGGGAAGCTCCTACGAGCAGTACTTC.

Concerning this clonotype itself: A much larger clone is a single base away; this may be a read error. The chain has TRBV28 and TRBJ2-7, with TRBD2 identical over 8 bases. Unmatched junction bases numbered 8, after V lost 1 base and J lost 6 bases. CDR3 size: 15 residues. The germline CDR1 and CDR2 sequences are MDHEN and SYDVKM. CDR3 nucleotides: TGTGCCAGCAGTTTATATAACGGGAGGGCCCCCGAGCAGTACTTC. Its translation is CASSLYNGRAPEQYF.